What follows are 26 T cell receptor beta chains derived from one specimen sequenced in a study of blood T cell repertoires in COVID-19. Profiled with immunoSEQ multiplex PCR; TCRdb holds only in-frame clones, not every one. This sample has under 200,000 clones; approximately 84% occur once, and the top ten carry roughly 14%. Input material: peripheral blood. The receptor set was obtained from a man younger than 30 with active or convalescent COVID-19.

This clone was detected once. The chain recombines TRBV5-1 with TRBJ2-3, with 11 bases fitting TRBD2. Unmatched junction bases numbered 5, after V lost 3 bases and J lost 2 bases. The CDR3 spans 16 residues. The germline V gene has CDR1 SGHRS and CDR2 YFSETQ. CDR3 in amino acids: CASSYLAGGNTDTQYF. In nucleotides, the CDR3 is TGCGCCAGCAGCTACTTAGCGGGGGGGAACACAGATACGCAGTATTTT.

Regarding this clone: A junction boundary mismatches the germline segment, possibly from a read error. This sequence joins TRBV29-1 and TRBJ1-3, with D maybe TRBD1 (5 bases). The CDR3 length is 10 residues. Germline CDR1 and CDR2: SQVTM and ANQGSEA. The CDR3 sequence is CGASGNTIYF. CDR3 bases: TGTGGGGCGTCTGGAAACACCATATATTTT.

About this clone itself: Relative to the germline gene, one junction end is altered; a read error may explain this. The chain couples TRBV7-2 to TRBJ2-1, with a possible D match to TRBD2 (5 bases). There are 13 residues in the CDR3. Germline V lookup: CDR1 SGHTA, CDR2 FQGNSA. DNA of the CDR3: TGTGCCAGCAACTTACTAGATTACAATGAGCAGTTCTTC. Its protein product is CASNLLDYNEQFF. Filled out from reference TRBV7-2 and TRBJ2-1, the complete variable domain reads GAGVSQSPSNKVTEKGKDVELRCDPISGHTALYWYRQSLGQGLEFLIYFQGNSAPDKSGLPSDRFSAERTGGSVSTLTIQRTQQEDSAVYLCASNLLDYNEQFFGPGTRLTVL.

The chain carries TRBV5-4 and TRBJ2-3, with unresolved D. There are 12 residues in the CDR3. Trimming removed 4 bases from V and 1 base from J, with 4 bases in between. CDR1 is SGHNT, CDR2 YYREEE, per germline (reference sequence). In DNA, the CDR3 is TGTGCCAGCAGCCCTGGCACAGATACGCAGTATTTT. It encodes CASSPGTDTQYF.

This clone was seen once. The rearrangement uses TRBV5-6 and TRBJ1-2, with D tentatively TRBD1 (6 bases). This CDR3 contains 15 residues. Trimming stripped 1 base from V and 4 bases from J, with 14 bases between. CDR1 is SGHDT, CDR2 YYEEEE, per germline. The CDR3 nucleotides read TGTGCCAGCAGCTTGTGGCAGGGGATTGTCTATGGCTACACCTTC. Its protein product is CASSLWQGIVYGYTF.

The genes are TRBV5-1 and TRBJ1-2; TRBD1 is a possible D gene (5 bases). The length of the CDR3 is 16 residues. Germline CDR1 SGHRS, CDR2 YFSETQ. The V end lost 0 bases, the J end lost 0 bases, and 12 bases lay between the germline ends. The CDR3 spells CASSLEPQGSNYGYTF. In DNA, the CDR3 is TGCGCCAGCAGCTTGGAGCCCCAGGGTTCTAACTATGGCTACACCTTC. Full variable domain (rest looked up from reference TRBV5-1 and TRBJ1-2): KAGVTQTPRYLIKTRGQQVTLSCSPISGHRSVSWYQQTPGQGLQFLFEYFSETQRNKGNFPGRFSGRQFSNSRSEMNVSTLELGDSALYLCASSLEPQGSNYGYTFGSGTRLTVV.

This clone showed up many times. The chain combines TRBV4-2 with TRBJ1-1; D is possibly TRBD1 (6 bases). Trimming left V 4 bases short and J 1 base short, with 16 bases between. The length of the CDR3 is 16 residues. Per germline, CDR1 LGHNA and CDR2 YNFKEQ. CDR3 sequence: CASSPHRAGENTEAFF. Written as DNA, the CDR3 is TGTGCCAGCAGCCCACATCGGGCAGGGGAGAACACTGAAGCTTTCTTT.

The rearrangement joins TRBV11-2 to TRBJ1-1, with 7 bases that match TRBD1. Germline CDR1 reads SGHAT; CDR2 reads FQNNGV. The J segment lost 6 bases and the V segment lost 7 bases, leaving 2 bases of the junction unmatched. This CDR3 is 11 amino acids long. CDR3 bases: TGTGCCAGCACCCAGGGGGCTGAAGCTTTCTTT. This gives the protein CASTQGAEAFF. Drawing the rest from reference TRBV11-2 and TRBJ1-1, the complete variable domain is EAGVAQSPRYKIIEKRQSVAFWCNPISGHATLYWYQQILGQGPKLLIQFQNNGVVDDSQLPKDRFSAERLKGVDSTLKIQPAKLEDSAVYLCASTQGAEAFFGQGTRLTVV.

The chain carries TRBV29-1 and TRBJ1-1; D gene unclear. The CDR3 is made up of 12 amino acids. Germline V lookup: CDR1 SQVTM, CDR2 ANQGSEA. Between the trimmed V and J ends, which lost 5 bases and 4 bases, there was a span of 11 bases. The CDR3 is CSVREYGTEAFF. In DNA, the CDR3 is TGCAGCGTTCGTGAGTACGGCACTGAAGCTTTCTTT.

The chain carries TRBV4-2 and TRBJ2-3; tentatively, D is TRBD2 (6 bases). Germline CDR1 is LGHNA and CDR2 is YNFKEQ. The CDR3 loop spans 15 amino acids. V lost 5 bases and J 6 bases, leaving 18 bases between the germline ends. CDR3 residues: CASSALAGSGDTQYF. The CDR3 region has the DNA TGTGCCAGCAGCGCTTTGGCGGGGTCAGGGGATACGCAGTATTTT.

CDR3 loop: CASSLRTGLTPTNEKLFF. DNA for the CDR3: TGCGCCAGCAGCTTGAGGACAGGCCTTACCCCAACTAATGAAAAACTGTTTTTT. The V gene is TRBV5-1, the J gene TRBJ1-4, with 7 nucleotides matching TRBD1. The CDR3 is 18 residues long. V was pared by 1 base and J by 0 bases, with 9 bases of the junction left unmatched. The V gene's germline CDR1 is SGHRS and CDR2 YFSETQ.

The chain uses TRBV4-1 and TRBJ2-7; possibly TRBD2 for D (6 bases). Germline values: CDR1 MGHRA, CDR2 YSYEKL. CDR3 size: 15 residues. V was cut by 1 base and J by 1 base, with 11 bases left in between. CDR3 coding DNA: TGCGCCAGCAGCCAAGTGGAGGGGACGTCCTACGAGCAGTACTTC. Its translation is CASSQVEGTSYEQYF.

The V gene is TRBV4-1, the J gene TRBJ1-4, with 9 bases fitting TRBD1. This CDR3 contains 15 residues. Germline CDR1 and CDR2: MGHRA and YSYEKL. V was clipped by 3 bases and J by 3 bases; unmatched bases: 2. This CDR3 reads CASSQRQGANEKLFF. CDR3 in DNA: TGCGCCAGCAGCCAGCGACAGGGGGCTAATGAAAAACTGTTTTTT.

CDR3 DNA sequence: TGTGCCAGCAGCGTACACAGGGTTGGGGAGACCCAGTACTTC. Translating gives CASSVHRVGETQYF. The rearrangement links TRBV9 to TRBJ2-5; D is perhaps TRBD1 (6 bases). Germline lookup yields CDR1 SGDLS and CDR2 YYNGEE. With 1 base removed from V and 5 bases from J, the gap between germline ends came to 12 bases. This CDR3 region has 14 residues. Full variable domain (rest looked up from reference TRBV9 and TRBJ2-5): DSGVTQTPKHLITATGQRVTLRCSPRSGDLSVYWYQQSLDQGLQFLIQYYNGEERAKGNILERFSAQQFPDLHSELNLSSLELGDSALYFCASSVHRVGETQYFGPGTRLLVL.

The chain couples TRBV27 to TRBJ2-7; D perhaps matches TRBD2 (6 bases). This CDR3 has 15 residues. V lost 6 bases and J lost 2, with 17 bases in between. Germline CDR1 is MNHEY and CDR2 is SMNVEV (reference sequence). In DNA form, the CDR3 reads TGTGCCAGCAGGGTTACGGGGACTGAGACCTACGAGCAGTACTTC. The encoded protein is CASRVTGTETYEQYF.

This chain joins TRBV5-1 and TRBJ2-1; 11 bases agree with TRBD2. V was clipped by 3 bases and J by 4 bases; unmatched bases: 3. Looked up from germline, CDR1 is SGHRS and CDR2 is YFSETQ. The CDR3 sequence is 15 residues long. In DNA, the CDR3 is TGCGCCAGCAGCTGGGGACTAGCGGATTACAATGAGCAGTTCTTC. Its protein product is CASSWGLADYNEQFF.

This chain uses TRBV5-6 with TRBJ2-5, with a weak D call TRBD2 (6 bases). V was clipped by 0 bases and J by 1 base, with 10 bases between them. The CDR3 runs 15 residues. Germline V gene sequence: CDR1 SGHDT, CDR2 YYEEEE. The CDR3 DNA reads as TGTGCCAGCAGCTTGGTTGGGGGGATCCAAGAGACCCAGTACTTC. Its protein is CASSLVGGIQETQYF.

This clone appeared a few times. The chain joins TRBV15 to TRBJ2-7, with D unresolved. The length of the CDR3 is 13 residues. Germline V gene sequence: CDR1 LNHNV, CDR2 YYDKDF (reference sequence). V lost 2 bases to trimming and J lost 5 bases, with 10 bases between them. CDR3 coding DNA: TGTGCCACCAGCAGAACCAGTACCAACGAGCAGTACTTC. Translated: CATSRTSTNEQYF.

This clone has a handful of counts. The chain carries TRBV25-1 and TRBJ2-1; TRBD1 matches 7 bases. CDR1 is MGHDK, CDR2 SYGVNS, per germline. CDR3 length: 16 residues. V trimming: 4 bases; J trimming: 3 bases; junction bases outside the gene matches: 9. The CDR3 here is CASSGTGPTFYNEQFF. Here the CDR3 DNA reads TGTGCCAGCAGTGGGACAGGACCCACATTCTACAATGAGCAGTTCTTC. Full variable domain (missing parts from reference TRBV25-1 and TRBJ2-1): EADIYQTPRYLVIGTGKKITLECSQTMGHDKMYWYQQDPGMELHLIHYSYGVNSTEKGDLSSESTVSRIRTEHFPLTLESARPSHTSQYLCASSGTGPTFYNEQFFGPGTRLTVL.

This chain connects TRBV18 to TRBJ2-1, with 10 bases lining up with TRBD2. This CDR3 region has 18 residues. J was trimmed by 4 bases and V by 4 bases; bases with no gene match: 13. Per the germline V gene, CDR1 is KGHSH and CDR2 is LQKENI. The CDR3 is CASSQTWTSGELYNEQFF. CDR3 DNA sequence: TGTGCCAGCTCACAAACATGGACTAGCGGAGAATTATACAATGAGCAGTTCTTC.

The V gene is TRBV28, the J gene TRBJ2-1, with TRBD2 matching 7 bases. There are 14 residues in the CDR3. CDR1 is MDHEN and CDR2 is SYDVKM in the germline V gene. The J segment lost 9 bases and the V segment lost 7 bases, leaving 12 bases of the junction unmatched. CDR3 residues: CASMRAGDGSEQFF. DNA for the CDR3: TGTGCCAGCATGAGGGCGGGAGATGGTAGTGAGCAGTTCTTC.

The chain links TRBV6-5 to TRBJ1-2; tentative D call: TRBD1 (5 bases). Germline V gives CDR1 MNHEY, CDR2 SVGAGI. V dropped 4 bases and J dropped 6 bases, with 12 bases sitting between them. The CDR3 consists of 13 residues. The CDR3, as DNA: TGTGCCAGCAGTTTGGGGCAAACGGATGGCTACACCTTC. Translating gives CASSLGQTDGYTF.

V usage is TRBV7-9 and J usage is TRBJ2-3; 10 nucleotides agree with TRBD2. The CDR3 extends over 16 amino acids. After removal of 4 bases from V and 2 bases from J, the junction contained 6 bases not matched to a gene. Looked up from germline, CDR1 is SEHNR and CDR2 is FQNEAQ (reference sequence). CDR3 sequence (DNA): TGTGCCAGCAGCTACGGACTAGCGGAAATCACAGATACGCAGTATTTT. Amino acid sequence: CASSYGLAEITDTQYF.

The rearrangement uses TRBV2 and TRBJ2-1, with a weak D call TRBD2 (6 bases). The CDR3 is 12 amino acids. With 5 bases removed from V and 8 bases from J, the gap between germline ends came to 10 bases. Germline V gene data show CDR1 as SNHLY and CDR2 as FYNNEI. The CDR3 here is CASSRGWDEQFF. CDR3 sequence (DNA): TGTGCCAGCAGTCGGGGGTGGGATGAGCAGTTCTTC.

The chain carries TRBV18 and TRBJ2-5; 8 positions match TRBD2. The CDR3 spans 15 residues. V lost 0 bases, J lost 6 bases, and 6 bases stayed unmatched. CDR1 is KGHSH, CDR2 LQKENI, per germline. The CDR3 loop reads CASSPPTSAMKTQYF. CDR3 in DNA: TGTGCCAGCTCACCACCGACTAGCGCGATGAAGACCCAGTACTTC.

This chain joins TRBV6-5 and TRBJ1-3; 7 bases map to TRBD1. This CDR3 comprises 15 residues. Germline loops: CDR1 MNHEY, CDR2 SVGAGI. With V trimmed by 6 bases and J by 7 bases, 12 bases remained unmatched. CDR3 bases: TGTGCCAGCAGAGATCCGGGACAGATTTTGAACACCATATATTTT. Protein product: CASRDPGQILNTIYF.